These 15 T cell receptor beta chains came from one sample sequenced in a study of identical twins. TCRdb recomputed calls from the 5' RACE reads with MiXCR, one row per CDR3 protein. Of 500,000 to 600,000 distinct CDR3 sequences detected, around 20% appear once; the ten largest clones hold 0.8% to 1%. The sample also formed part of further work on T cells expressing NK-cell markers.

Sequenced input: CD4+ T cells sorted from blood. Receptor source: a woman in her late teens or twenties in good health.

CDR3 sequence: CASSLKWDITGELFF. Written as DNA, the CDR3 is TGTGCCAGCAGCTTGAAATGGGACATCACCGGGGAGCTGTTTTTT. The gene calls are TRBV5-6 and TRBJ2-2, with a tentative D call TRBD1 (6 bases). Germline CDR1 reads SGHDT; CDR2 reads YYEEEE. The CDR3 has 15 amino acids. Trimming removed 1 base at V and 4 bases at J, with 11 bases between.

CDR3 loop: CASSFLGSSNEQFF. The CDR3 nucleotides read TGTGCCAGCAGCTTCCTGGGGAGTAGTAATGAGCAGTTCTTC. This chain connects TRBV5-5 to TRBJ2-1; possible D gene TRBD2, 5 bases. CDR3 size: 14 residues. V lost 2 bases, J lost 7 bases, and 13 bases lay in between. Germline V CDR1 and CDR2: SGHKS, YYEKEE (reference sequence).

This clonotype was picked up many times. This chain links TRBV12-3 or TRBV12-4 with TRBJ2-7; 12 bases agree with TRBD1. The CDR3 is made up of 14 amino acids. The V gene end was trimmed by 6 bases and the J gene end by 3 bases; junction bases not matched to a gene: 3. CDR3 residues: CASRGQGALYEQYF. CDR3 coding DNA: TGTGCCAGCAGGGGACAGGGGGCACTCTACGAGCAGTACTTC.

The chain links TRBV2 to TRBJ2-7, with 10 bases matching TRBD2. There are 16 residues in the CDR3. Trimming took 7 bases from V and 1 from J; bases not matched to a gene: 10. In germline, CDR1 is SNHLY, CDR2 FYNNEI. Here the CDR3 DNA reads TGTGCCAGCACCGATAGTAGGACTAGCGGATCCTACGAGCAGTACTTC. It yields the protein CASTDSRTSGSYEQYF.

This clonotype occurred a few times. This chain uses TRBV7-7 with TRBJ2-7; the match to TRBD1 covers 8 bases. Germline trimming cut 4 bases from V and 3 bases from J; bases unmatched to any gene: 5. CDR3 size: 14 residues. CDR1 is SSHAT, CDR2 FNYEAQ, per germline (reference sequence). This CDR3 reads CASSCGTGCYEQYF. The DNA for the CDR3 is TGTGCCAGCAGCTGCGGGACAGGTTGCTACGAGCAGTACTTC.

J is TRBJ2-1 and V is TRBV28; no definite D call. In germline, CDR1 is MDHEN, CDR2 SYDVKM. The CDR3 is 14 amino acids. V was trimmed by 7 bases and J by 9 bases, leaving 19 bases between them. This chain's CDR3 is CASTLGGIGGEQFF. The DNA of the CDR3 is TGTGCCAGCACCTTGGGTGGAATTGGTGGTGAGCAGTTCTTC.

CDR3: CSASRFHGYTF. The DNA for the CDR3 is TGCAGTGCTTCTCGTTTTCATGGCTACACCTTC. This chain connects TRBV20-1 to TRBJ1-2; D gene unclear. The CDR3 is 11 amino acids. The germline gives CDR1 DFQATT, CDR2 SNEGSKA (reference sequence). Trimming removed 5 bases at V and 6 bases at J, with 10 bases between.

The chain has TRBV20-1 and TRBJ2-5, with D possibly TRBD1 on 6 matching bases. The V and J ends lost 2 bases and 2 bases respectively, with 18 bases between them. The CDR3 loop spans 16 amino acids. Per germline, CDR1 DFQATT and CDR2 SNEGSKA (reference sequence). CDR3 sequence reads: CSARPHIQGLQETQYF. The CDR3 DNA reads TGCAGTGCTAGACCTCATATTCAGGGGCTGCAAGAGACCCAGTACTTC.

This clonotype was seen a handful of times. The chain combines TRBV7-2 with TRBJ2-7; D is unresolved. The CDR3 sequence is 14 residues long. The germline V and J ends were trimmed by 2 bases and 5 bases, with 13 bases remaining between them. The germline V gene has CDR1 SGHTA and CDR2 FQGNSA. CDR3 in amino acids: CASSLSRPPHEQYF. The CDR3 DNA reads TGTGCCAGCAGCTTATCCCGCCCACCCCACGAGCAGTACTTC.

At least ten counts were recorded for this clonotype. The rearrangement uses TRBV5-1 and TRBJ2-5, with TRBD2 matching 8 bases. With V trimmed by 4 bases and J by 2 bases, 4 bases remained unmatched. The CDR3 extends over 14 amino acids. Germline assignment: CDR1 SGHRS and CDR2 YFSETQ. CDR3 DNA sequence: TGCGCCAGCAGCCCAATAGCGGGGCAAGAGACCCAGTACTTC. It translates to CASSPIAGQETQYF.

There are a few counts of this clonotype. CDR3 nucleotides: TGTGCCTGGGGAGTCCTCGGGACTGACTATGGCTACACCTTC. Translated: CAWGVLGTDYGYTF. The V call is TRBV30, the J call TRBJ1-2, with D possibly TRBD1 on 5 matching bases. CDR1 GTSNPN and CDR2 SVGIG come from the germline V gene (reference sequence). V was cut by 5 bases and J by 3 bases, with 16 bases left in between. This CDR3 has 14 residues.

In regard to this clonotype: The missing conserved phenylalanine or tryptophan at the end of this CDR3 makes a read error likely. The limits of the CDR3 on the DNA are not certain, so only TCRdb's listed CDR3 is given. This chain joins TRBV5-5 and TRBJ2-7; whether TRBD2, the table's D call, matches the DNA was not checked. Per germline, CDR1 SGHKS and CDR2 YYEKEE (reference sequence). The CDR3 spans 17 amino acids, including both terminal residues. CDR3 residues: CASSLEAKGRPERGGLL.

This clonotype has just a few counts. This chain links TRBV7-9 with TRBJ1-1; TRBD1 might be the D (6 bases). Germline-derived CDR1 and CDR2 are SEHNR and FQNEAQ (reference sequence). Between the trimmed V and J ends, which lost 0 bases and 8 bases, there was a span of 10 bases. This CDR3 spans 13 amino acids. CDR3: CASSLAGTKEAFF. The CDR3 nucleotides are TGTGCCAGCAGCTTAGCCGGGACAAAAGAAGCTTTCTTT.

As for this clonotype: The germline gene is not matched at one end of the junction; a read error may be the cause. The chain is built from TRBV2 and TRBJ2-7; tentative D call: TRBD2 (5 bases). The germline V gene has CDR1 SNHLY and CDR2 FYNNEI. The CDR3 extends over 12 amino acids. CDR3 protein: CASREVVGKQYF. The DNA for the CDR3 is TGTGCCAGCAGAGAAGTAGTCGGGAAACAGTACTTC.

V and J are TRBV7-9 and TRBJ2-5; possibly TRBD2 for D (6 bases). The V and J ends lost 3 bases and 2 bases respectively, with 7 bases between them. The CDR3 extends over 13 amino acids. Germline lookup yields CDR1 SEHNR and CDR2 FQNEAQ (reference sequence). DNA for the CDR3: TGTGCCAGCAGCTTTCTAGCGCAAGAGACCCAGTACTTC. It codes for CASSFLAQETQYF. The full variable domain, rest sourced from reference TRBV7-9 and TRBJ2-5, is DTGVSQNPRHKITKRGQNVTFRCDPISEHNRLYWYRQTLGQGPEFLTYFQNEAQLEKSRLLSDRFSAERPKGSFSTLEIQRTEQGDSAMYLCASSFLAQETQYFGPGTRLLVL.